Sequencing of this T cell receptor beta chain was carried out in a study of technical replicates of blood from several donors. CDR1 and CDR2 from the germline V gene are LGHNA and YNFKEQ. The CDR3 spans 15 residues. The trim removed 4 bases at V and 4 bases at J, leaving 7 bases unmatched. The table came from immunoSEQ multiplex PCR; TCRdb's copy has only in-frame clones and leaves some out. The table shows tens of thousands of clones, with 93% occurring only once. Sample: T cells isolated from PBMCs. V is TRBV4-2 and J is TRBJ1-3; TRBD1 agrees at 7 bases. The clonotype comes from a human donor in good health. CDR3 nucleotides: TGTGCCAGCAGCCCCGTGACAGGGATCGGAAACACCATATATTTT. Translation gives CASSPVTGIGNTIYF.